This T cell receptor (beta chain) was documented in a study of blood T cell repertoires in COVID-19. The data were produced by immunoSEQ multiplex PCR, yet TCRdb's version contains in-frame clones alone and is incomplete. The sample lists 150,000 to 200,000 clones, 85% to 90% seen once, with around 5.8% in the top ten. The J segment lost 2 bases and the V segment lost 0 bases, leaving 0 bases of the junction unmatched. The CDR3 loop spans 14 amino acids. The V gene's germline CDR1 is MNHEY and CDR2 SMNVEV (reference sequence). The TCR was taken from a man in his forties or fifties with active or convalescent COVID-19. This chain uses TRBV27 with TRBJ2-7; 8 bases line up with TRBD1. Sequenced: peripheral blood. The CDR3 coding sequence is TGTGCCAGCAGTTTATCACAGGGGGCCTACGAGCAGTACTTC. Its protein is CASSLSQGAYEQYF.